The entry that follows covers one TCR beta chain sequence. What it binds is not known. This entry comes from a study of cytomegalovirus exposure and HLA in healthy donors. Study-wide context: The study placed about 81% of its roughly 400 genotyped donors in the Caucasian-associated ancestry cluster.

13 Jbeta primers and 60 Vbeta primers were used for the PCR. The table came from immunoSEQ multiplex PCR; TCRdb's copy has only in-frame clones and leaves some out. The profile shows around 130,000 clones, around 86% of them singletons. The ends were cut back, 6 bases at V and 0 bases at J, with 15 bases in the middle. From germline, CDR1 is GTSNPN and CDR2 SVGIG (reference sequence). There are 15 residues in the CDR3. Overall study results and limits: On later analysis, the bulk of CMV-associated TCR beta chains appeared to be HLA-restricted. Relative to the roughly 690-donor mean, N-insertions were reportedly fewer in an Asian-associated ancestry cluster in a later analysis.

The receptor comes from a man younger than 35 in good health and CMV-seronegative. The genes are TRBV30 and TRBJ2-1; D ambiguous. The sequenced sample was PBMCs. The CDR3 nucleotides read TGTGCCTGCCCTAAGACTGGTAGCTCCTACAATGAGCAGTTCTTC. Protein: CACPKTGSSYNEQFF.